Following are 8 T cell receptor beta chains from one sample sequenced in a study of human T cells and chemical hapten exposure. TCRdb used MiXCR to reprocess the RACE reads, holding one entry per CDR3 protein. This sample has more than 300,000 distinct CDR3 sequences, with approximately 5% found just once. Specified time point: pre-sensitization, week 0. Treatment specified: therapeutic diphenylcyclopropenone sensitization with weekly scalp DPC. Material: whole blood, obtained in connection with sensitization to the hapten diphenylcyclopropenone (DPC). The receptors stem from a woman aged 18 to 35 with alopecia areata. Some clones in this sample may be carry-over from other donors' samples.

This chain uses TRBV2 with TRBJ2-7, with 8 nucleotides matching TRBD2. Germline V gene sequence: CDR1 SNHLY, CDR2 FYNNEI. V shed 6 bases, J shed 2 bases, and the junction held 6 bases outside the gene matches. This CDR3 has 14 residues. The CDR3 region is CASRLGSGTYEQYF. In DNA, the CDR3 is TGTGCCAGCAGACTGGGTAGCGGGACCTACGAGCAGTACTTC.

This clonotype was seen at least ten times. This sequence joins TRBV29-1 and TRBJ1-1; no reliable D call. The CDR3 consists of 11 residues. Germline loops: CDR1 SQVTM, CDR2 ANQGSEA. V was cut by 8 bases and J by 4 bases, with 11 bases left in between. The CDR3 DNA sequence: TGCAGCCCCACATGGGGCACTGAAGCTTTCTTT. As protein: CSPTWGTEAFF.

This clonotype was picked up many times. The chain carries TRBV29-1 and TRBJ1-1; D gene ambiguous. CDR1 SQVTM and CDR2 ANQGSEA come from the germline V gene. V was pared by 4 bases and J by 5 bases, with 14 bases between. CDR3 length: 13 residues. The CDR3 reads CSVAVRPGTEAFF. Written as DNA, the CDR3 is TGCAGCGTTGCTGTGCGGCCGGGGACTGAAGCTTTCTTT. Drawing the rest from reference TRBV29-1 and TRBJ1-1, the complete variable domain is SAVISQKPSRDICQRGTSLTIQCQVDSQVTMMFWYRQQPGQSLTLIATANQGSEATYESGFVIDKFPISRPNLTFSTLTVSNMSPEDSSIYLCSVAVRPGTEAFFGQGTRLTVV.

CDR3 sequence (DNA): TGTGCCAGCAGTTACCCACACACTGAAGCTTTCTTT. Residues: CASSYPHTEAFF. The chain links TRBV6-2 or TRBV6-3 to TRBJ1-1; D is unresolved. The length of the CDR3 is 12 residues. The germline CDR1 and CDR2 sequences are MNHEY and SVGEGT. Trimming stripped 2 bases from V and 3 bases from J, with 4 bases between.

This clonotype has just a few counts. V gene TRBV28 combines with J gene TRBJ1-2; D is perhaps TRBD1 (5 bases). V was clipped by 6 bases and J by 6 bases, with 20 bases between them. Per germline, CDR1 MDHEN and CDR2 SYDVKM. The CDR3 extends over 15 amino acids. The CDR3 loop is CASSSANSGDDGYTF. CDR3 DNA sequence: TGTGCCAGCAGCTCGGCTAATTCGGGGGACGATGGCTACACCTTC.

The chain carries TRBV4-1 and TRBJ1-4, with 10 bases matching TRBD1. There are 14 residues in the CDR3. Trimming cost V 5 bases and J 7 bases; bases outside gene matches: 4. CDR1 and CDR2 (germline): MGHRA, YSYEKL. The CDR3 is CASSDGQGGEKLFF. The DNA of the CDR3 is TGCGCCAGCAGCGACGGACAGGGGGGTGAAAAACTGTTTTTT.

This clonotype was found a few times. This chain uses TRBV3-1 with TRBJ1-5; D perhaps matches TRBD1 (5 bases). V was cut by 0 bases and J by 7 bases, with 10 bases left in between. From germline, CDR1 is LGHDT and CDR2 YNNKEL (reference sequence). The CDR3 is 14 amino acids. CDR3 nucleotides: TGTGCCAGCAGCCAAGATGGGGGGAGACAGCCCCAGCATTTT. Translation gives CASSQDGGRQPQHF.

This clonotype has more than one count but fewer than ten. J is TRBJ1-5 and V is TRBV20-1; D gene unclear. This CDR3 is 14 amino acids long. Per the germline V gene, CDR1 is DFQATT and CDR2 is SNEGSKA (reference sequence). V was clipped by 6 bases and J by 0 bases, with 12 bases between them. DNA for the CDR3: TGCAGTGCGGGCTCCCCAAATAGCAATCAGCCCCAGCATTTT. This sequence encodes CSAGSPNSNQPQHF.